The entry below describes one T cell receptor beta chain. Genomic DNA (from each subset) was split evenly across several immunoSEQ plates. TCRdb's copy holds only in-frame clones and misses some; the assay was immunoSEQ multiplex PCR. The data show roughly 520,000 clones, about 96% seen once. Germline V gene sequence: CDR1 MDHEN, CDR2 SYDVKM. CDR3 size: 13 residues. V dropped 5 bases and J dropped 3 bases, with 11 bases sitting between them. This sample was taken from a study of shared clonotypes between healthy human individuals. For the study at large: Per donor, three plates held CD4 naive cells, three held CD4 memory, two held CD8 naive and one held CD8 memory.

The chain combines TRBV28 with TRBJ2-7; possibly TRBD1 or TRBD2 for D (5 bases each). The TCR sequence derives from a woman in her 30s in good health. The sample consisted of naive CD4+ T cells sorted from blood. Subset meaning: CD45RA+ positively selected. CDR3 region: CASSRGTHYEQYF. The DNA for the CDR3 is TGTGCCAGCAGTCGAGGGACCCACTACGAGCAGTACTTC. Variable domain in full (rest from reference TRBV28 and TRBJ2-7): DVKVTQSSRYLVKRTGEKVFLECVQDMDHENMFWYRQDPGLGLRLIYFSYDVKMKEKGDIPEGYSVSREKKERFSLILESASTNQTSMYLCASSRGTHYEQYFGPGTRLTVT.